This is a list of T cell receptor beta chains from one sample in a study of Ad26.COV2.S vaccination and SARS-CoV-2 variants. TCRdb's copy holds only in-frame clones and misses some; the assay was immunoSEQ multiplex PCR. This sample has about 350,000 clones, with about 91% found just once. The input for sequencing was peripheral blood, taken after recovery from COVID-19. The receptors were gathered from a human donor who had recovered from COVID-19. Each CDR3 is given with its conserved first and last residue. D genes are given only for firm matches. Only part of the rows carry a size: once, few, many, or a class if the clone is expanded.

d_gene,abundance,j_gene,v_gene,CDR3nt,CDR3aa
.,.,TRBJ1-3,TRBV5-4,TGTGCCAGCAGCCCCGCGGGCGCCTCTGGAAACACCATATATTTT,CASSPAGASGNTIYF
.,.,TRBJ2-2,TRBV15,TGTGCCACCAGCGGGGTCACAGGACCCACCGGGGAGCTGTTTTTT,CATSGVTGPTGELFF
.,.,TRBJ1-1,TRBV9,TGTGCCAGCAGCCGGCGGGCAGGGGCCACTGAAGCTTTCTTT,CASSRRAGATEAFF
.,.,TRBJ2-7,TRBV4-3,TGCGCCAGCAGCCAAGAACGGAGCGTAGACCTTTACGAGCAGTACTTC,CASSQERSVDLYEQYF
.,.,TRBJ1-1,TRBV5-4,TGTGCCAGCAGCTTGTCGGCTTGGCGGGTGGAGGGCTCGAACACTGAAGCTTTCTTT,CASSLSAWRVEGSNTEAFF
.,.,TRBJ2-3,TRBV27,TGTGCCAGCAGTCCCCTTCCGGGGGCCGGTACGCAGTATTTT,CASSPLPGAGTQYF
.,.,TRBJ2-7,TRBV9,TGTGCCAGCAGCGTCAACCGGGACAAGGGGATGGGGGAGCAGTACTTC,CASSVNRDKGMGEQYF
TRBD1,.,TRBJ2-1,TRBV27,TGTGCCAGTCGGACAGGGTATCAAGGTGAGCAGTTCTTC,CASRTGYQGEQFF
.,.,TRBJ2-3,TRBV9,TGTGCCAGCAGCGACGGCCAAAAGACAGATACGCAGTATTTT,CASSDGQKTDTQYF
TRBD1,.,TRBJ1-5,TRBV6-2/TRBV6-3,TGTGCCAGCAGTTCCGCACAGGGGAGCAATCAGCCCCAGCATTTT,CASSSAQGSNQPQHF
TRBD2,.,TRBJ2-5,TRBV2,TGTGCCAGCAGTACAGCGGGGGGATTGAAAGAGACCCAGTACTTC,CASSTAGGLKETQYF
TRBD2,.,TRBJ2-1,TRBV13,TGTGCCAGCAGCTTAGCCCCTGGTCCACGGGCGGAAGCGTGGCGGGGGGCCTACAATGAGCAGTTCTTC,CASSLAPGPRAEAWRGAYNEQFF
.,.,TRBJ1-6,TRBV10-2,TGCGCCAGCAGTGAAATCGACAGCAATTCACCCCTCCACTTT,CASSEIDSNSPLHF
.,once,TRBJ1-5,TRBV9,TGTGCGAGTGGGGGGGCCGGCATCGGTCAGCCCCAGCATTTT,CASGGAGIGQPQHF